A single sample is the source of the 5 T cell receptor beta chains below, sequenced in a study of blood T cells in healthy people across ages. A sample-barcoded 5' primer and a J-beta primer mix were used in a second PCR of roughly 7 to 11 cycles. Using its own MiXCR run on the 5' RACE reads, TCRdb lists one record per CDR3 protein. The table records 790,000 or so distinct CDR3 sequences, approximately 53% of them present only once. Sequences were obtained from blood. The receptors were sampled from a man aged 35 to 55 in good health.

The V and J genes are TRBV10-3 and TRBJ2-3; TRBD1 or TRBD2 may be the D gene (5 bases each). Per germline, CDR1 ENHRY and CDR2 SYGVKD. Trimming took 6 bases from V and 2 from J, leaving 15 bases between them. The CDR3 spans 15 residues. The CDR3 is CAIRGTSSTTDTQYF. As DNA, the CDR3 is TGTGCCATCAGAGGGACCAGTTCAACCACAGATACGCAGTATTTT.

V is TRBV24-1 and J is TRBJ2-6, with a tentative D call TRBD1 (6 bases). This CDR3 comprises 15 residues. The germline V gene encodes CDR1 KGHDR and CDR2 SFDVKD. The V and J ends lost 9 bases and 0 bases respectively, with 11 bases between them. CDR3 DNA sequence: TGTGCCACCGTAGACAGGAACTCTGGGGCCAACGTCCTGACTTTC. Translating gives CATVDRNSGANVLTF.

The chain has TRBV30 and TRBJ1-1; the D is unclear. The CDR3 has 11 amino acids. V lost 3 bases, J lost 1 base, and 3 bases lay in between. Germline V gives CDR1 GTSNPN, CDR2 SVGIG (reference sequence). Here the CDR3 reads CAWSTNTEAFF. The CDR3 coding sequence is TGTGCCTGGAGCACGAACACTGAAGCTTTCTTT.

This clonotype came up a few times. The J gene is TRBJ1-2, the V gene TRBV28; 7 bases agree with TRBD1. After removal of 5 bases from V and 4 bases from J, the junction contained 4 bases not matched to a gene. In germline, CDR1 is MDHEN, CDR2 SYDVKM. The length of the CDR3 is 13 residues. In DNA, the CDR3 is TGTGCCAGCAGTAAAGGGGGCGGCTATGGCTACACCTTC. Residues: CASSKGGGYGYTF.

This clonotype was counted between two and nine times. The chain is built from TRBV7-2 and TRBJ2-7, with D perhaps matching TRBD2 (5 bases). Trimming removed 4 bases from V and 5 bases from J, with 15 bases in between. Germline lookup yields CDR1 SGHTA and CDR2 FQGNSA. The CDR3 has 14 residues. The CDR3 DNA follows: TGTGCCAGCAGCTCGGGCCCTCTGACTAACGAGCAGTACTTC. It is translated as CASSSGPLTNEQYF. Based on the CDR3 plus reference TRBV7-2 and TRBJ2-7, the full variable domain is GAGVSQSPSNKVTEKGKDVELRCDPISGHTALYWYRQSLGQGLEFLIYFQGNSAPDKSGLPSDRFSAERTGGSVSTLTIQRTQQEDSAVYLCASSSGPLTNEQYFGPGTRLTVT.